Listed below are T cell receptor beta chains from one sample, sequenced in a study of T cells after yellow fever vaccination. TCRdb reanalysed the 5' RACE reads using MiXCR and keeps one entry per CDR3 protein. The sample yields about 550,000 distinct CDR3 sequences, roughly 19% seen once. The sample here was PBMCs, taken 15 days after the yellow fever booster vaccination. These receptor sequences come from a man aged 25-40 years who received the YFV17D yellow fever vaccine. CDR3s include the opening cysteine and the closing phenylalanine or tryptophan. A D gene is named only where the DNA matches it firmly. For some rows the clone size is stated as once, few or many, or as a class when expanded; others skip it.

CDR3,DNA,V,size,J,D
CASARQGAPEQFF,TGTGCCAGCGCCCGACAGGGGGCCCCTGAACAGTTCTTC,TRBV28,-,TRBJ2-1,TRBD1
CASSLGRVTSYEQYF,TGTGCCAGCAGCTTAGGGCGGGTCACCTCCTACGAGCAGTACTTC,TRBV11-2,-,TRBJ2-7,-
CARGAPGNTIYF,TGTGCCAGAGGGGCACCTGGAAACACCATATATTTT,TRBV2,-,TRBJ1-3,-
CASSLEPISGNTIYF,TGCGCCAGCAGCTTGGAACCCATCTCTGGAAACACCATATATTTT,TRBV5-1,few,TRBJ1-3,-
CASSYVSVGGPPETQYF,TGTGCCAGCAGTTACGTTTCGGTGGGCGGTCCCCCGGAGACCCAGTACTTC,TRBV6-2/TRBV6-3,-,TRBJ2-5,-
CASSLSNLLSETQYF,TGCGCCAGCAGCTTGTCCAACCTCCTATCGGAGACCCAGTACTTC,TRBV5-1,few,TRBJ2-5,-
CASSLGTWAFGAGDGSKYEQYF,TGTGCCAGCAGTTTAGGGACCTGGGCTTTTGGCGCCGGGGACGGGAGTAAATACGAGCAGTACTTC,TRBV12-3/TRBV12-4,-,TRBJ2-7,-
CATSPVGAYEQYF,TGTGCCACCTCCCCTGTTGGCGCCTACGAGCAGTACTTC,TRBV6-1,many,TRBJ2-7,-
CASSDVAGVEQFF,TGCGCCAGCAGTGATGTAGCGGGAGTCGAGCAGTTCTTC,TRBV10-1,-,TRBJ2-1,TRBD2
CASSLATGDTEAFF,TGCGCCAGCAGCTTAGCGACAGGGGACACTGAAGCTTTCTTT,TRBV5-1,many,TRBJ1-1,TRBD1
CASSLVTGNTEAFF,TGCGCCAGCAGCTTGGTAACAGGGAACACTGAAGCTTTCTTT,TRBV5-1,many,TRBJ1-1,-
CASRSLAGGPGETQYF,TGTGCCAGTAGATCCCTAGCGGGAGGGCCAGGAGAGACCCAGTACTTC,TRBV19,-,TRBJ2-5,TRBD2
CASSAGLAGVRAYEQYF,TGTGCCAGCAGCGCCGGACTAGCGGGAGTACGGGCCTACGAGCAGTACTTC,TRBV5-4,few,TRBJ2-7,TRBD2
CSAVDSGYEQYF,TGCAGTGCCGTGGACAGCGGCTACGAGCAGTACTTC,TRBV20-1,-,TRBJ2-7,-
CASSVLSGRGYNEQFF,TGTGCCAGCAGCGTACTTAGCGGGAGGGGTTACAATGAGCAGTTCTTC,TRBV9,-,TRBJ2-1,TRBD2
CASRPSGGEKLFF,TGTGCCAGCAGGCCAAGCGGGGGTGAAAAACTGTTTTTT,TRBV7-9,-,TRBJ1-4,-
CAIRQGEGRQETQYF,TGTGCCATCCGCCAAGGGGAGGGGCGGCAAGAGACCCAGTACTTC,TRBV10-3,few,TRBJ2-5,TRBD2